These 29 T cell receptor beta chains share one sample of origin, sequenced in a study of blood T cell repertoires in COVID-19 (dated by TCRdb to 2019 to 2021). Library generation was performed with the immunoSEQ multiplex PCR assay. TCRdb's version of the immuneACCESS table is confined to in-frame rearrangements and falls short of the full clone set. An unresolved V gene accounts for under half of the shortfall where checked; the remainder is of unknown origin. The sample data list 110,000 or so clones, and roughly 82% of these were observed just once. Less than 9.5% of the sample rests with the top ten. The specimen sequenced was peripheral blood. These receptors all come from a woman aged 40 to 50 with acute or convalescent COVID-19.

CDR3 in DNA: TGTGCCACCAGCAGAGATCTTACGGGAAACTATGGCTACACCTTC. It yields the protein CATSRDLTGNYGYTF. The J gene is TRBJ1-2, the V gene TRBV15; D unresolved. Germline V CDR1 and CDR2: LNHNV, YYDKDF (reference sequence). V was clipped by 0 bases and J by 2 bases, with 10 bases between them. The CDR3 covers 15 residues.

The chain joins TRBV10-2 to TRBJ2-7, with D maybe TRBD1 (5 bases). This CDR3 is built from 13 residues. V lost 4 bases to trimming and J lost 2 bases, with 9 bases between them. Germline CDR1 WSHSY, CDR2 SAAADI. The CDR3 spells CASSALGPYEQYF. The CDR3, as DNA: TGCGCCAGCAGTGCCCTGGGGCCCTACGAGCAGTACTTC.

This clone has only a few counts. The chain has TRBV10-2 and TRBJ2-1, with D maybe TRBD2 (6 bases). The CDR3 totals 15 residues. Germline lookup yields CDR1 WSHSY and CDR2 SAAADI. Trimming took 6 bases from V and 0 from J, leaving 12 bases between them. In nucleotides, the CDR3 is TGCGCCAGCAGCGCCGGGACTCCCTCCTACAATGAGCAGTTCTTC. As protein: CASSAGTPSYNEQFF.

CDR3 region: CASSSRGWDTEAFF. CDR3 nucleotides: TGTGCCAGCAGTTCAAGGGGGTGGGACACTGAAGCTTTCTTT. This chain connects TRBV6-5 to TRBJ1-1; D may be TRBD1 (6 bases). In germline, CDR1 is MNHEY, CDR2 SVGAGI. The CDR3 runs 14 residues. Trimming shortened V by 4 bases and J by 3 bases, and 12 bases separated the two germline ends.

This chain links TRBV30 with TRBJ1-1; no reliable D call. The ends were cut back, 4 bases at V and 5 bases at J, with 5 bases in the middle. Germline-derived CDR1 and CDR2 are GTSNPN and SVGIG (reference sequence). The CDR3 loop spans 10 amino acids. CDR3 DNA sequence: TGTGCCTGGAAGGAGACTGAAGCTTTCTTT. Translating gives CAWKETEAFF.

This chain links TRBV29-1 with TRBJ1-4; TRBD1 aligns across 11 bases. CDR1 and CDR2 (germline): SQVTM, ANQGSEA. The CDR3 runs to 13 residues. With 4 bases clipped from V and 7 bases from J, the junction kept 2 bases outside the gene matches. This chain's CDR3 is CSVAGTGGEKLFF. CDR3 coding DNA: TGCAGCGTTGCCGGGACAGGGGGTGAAAAACTGTTTTTT.

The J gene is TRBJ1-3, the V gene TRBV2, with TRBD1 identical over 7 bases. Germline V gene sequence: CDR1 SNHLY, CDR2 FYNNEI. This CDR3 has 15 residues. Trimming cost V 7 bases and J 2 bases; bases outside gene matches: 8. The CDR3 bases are TGTGCCAGCATCCTCACACAGGGGCCTGGAAACACCATATATTTT. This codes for CASILTQGPGNTIYF.

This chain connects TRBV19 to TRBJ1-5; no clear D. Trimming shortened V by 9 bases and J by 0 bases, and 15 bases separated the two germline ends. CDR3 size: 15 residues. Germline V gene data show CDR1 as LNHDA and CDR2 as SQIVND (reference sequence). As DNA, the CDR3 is TGTGCCAGCAGCAGGACTTCCTATAGCAATCAGCCCCAGCATTTT. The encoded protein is CASSRTSYSNQPQHF.

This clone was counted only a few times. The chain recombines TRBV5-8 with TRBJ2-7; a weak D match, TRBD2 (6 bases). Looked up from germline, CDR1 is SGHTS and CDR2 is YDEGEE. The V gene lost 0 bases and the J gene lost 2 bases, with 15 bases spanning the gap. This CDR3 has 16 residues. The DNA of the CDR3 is TGTGCCAGCAGCTTGGCCGGAGTGGGGGAGGCCTACGAGCAGTACTTC. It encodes CASSLAGVGEAYEQYF.

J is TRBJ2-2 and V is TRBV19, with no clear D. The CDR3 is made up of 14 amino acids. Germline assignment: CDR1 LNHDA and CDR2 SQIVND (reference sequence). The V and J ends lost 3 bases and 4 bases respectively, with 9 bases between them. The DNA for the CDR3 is TGTGCCAGTAGTATTCAGGTCGGCACCGGGGAGCTGTTTTTT. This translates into CASSIQVGTGELFF.

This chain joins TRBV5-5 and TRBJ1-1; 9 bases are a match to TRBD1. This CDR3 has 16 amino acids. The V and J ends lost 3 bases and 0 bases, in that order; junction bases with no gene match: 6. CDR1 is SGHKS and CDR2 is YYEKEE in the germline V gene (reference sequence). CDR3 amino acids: CASSSDRGSMNTEAFF. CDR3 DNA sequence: TGTGCCAGCAGCTCCGACAGGGGGAGTATGAACACTGAAGCTTTCTTT. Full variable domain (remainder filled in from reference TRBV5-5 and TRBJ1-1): DAGVTQSPTHLIKTRGQQVTLRCSPISGHKSVSWYQQVLGQGPQFIFQYYEKEERGRGNFPDRFSARQFPNYSSELNVNALLLGDSALYLCASSSDRGSMNTEAFFGQGTRLTVV.

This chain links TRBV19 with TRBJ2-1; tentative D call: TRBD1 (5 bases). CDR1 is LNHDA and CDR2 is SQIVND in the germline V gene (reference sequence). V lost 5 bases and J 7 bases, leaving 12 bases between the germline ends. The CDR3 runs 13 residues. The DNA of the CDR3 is TGTGCCAGTAGTCAAGACAGTGTAAATGAGCAGTTCTTC. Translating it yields CASSQDSVNEQFF.

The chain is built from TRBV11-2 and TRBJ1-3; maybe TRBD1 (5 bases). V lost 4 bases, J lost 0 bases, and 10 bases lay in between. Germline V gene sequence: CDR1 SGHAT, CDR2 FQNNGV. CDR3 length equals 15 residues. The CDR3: CASSSTGVSGNTIYF. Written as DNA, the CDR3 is TGTGCCAGCAGCTCCACAGGTGTCTCTGGAAACACCATATATTTT.

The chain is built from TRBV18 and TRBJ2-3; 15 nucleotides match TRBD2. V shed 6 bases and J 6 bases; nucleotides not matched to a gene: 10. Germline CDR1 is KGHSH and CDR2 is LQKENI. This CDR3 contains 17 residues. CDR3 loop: CASSLGLAGGRPDTQYF. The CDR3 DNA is TGTGCCAGCTCCCTCGGACTAGCGGGGGGGCGTCCGGATACGCAGTATTTT. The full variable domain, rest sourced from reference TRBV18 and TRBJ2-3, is NAGVMQNPRHLVRRRGQEARLRCSPMKGHSHVYWYRQLPEEGLKFMVYLQKENIIDESGMPKERFSAEFPKEGPSILRIQQVVRGDSAAYFCASSLGLAGGRPDTQYFGPGTRLTVL.

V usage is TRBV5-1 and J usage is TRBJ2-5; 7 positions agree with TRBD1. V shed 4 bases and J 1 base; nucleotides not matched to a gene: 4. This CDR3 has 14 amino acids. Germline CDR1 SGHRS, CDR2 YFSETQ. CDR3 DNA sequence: TGCGCCAGCAGCCCCGGGACAGCCCAAGAGACCCAGTACTTC. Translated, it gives CASSPGTAQETQYF.

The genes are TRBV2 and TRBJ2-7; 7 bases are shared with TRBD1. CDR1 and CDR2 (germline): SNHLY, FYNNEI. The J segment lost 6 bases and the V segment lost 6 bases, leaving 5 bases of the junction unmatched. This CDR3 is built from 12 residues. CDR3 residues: CASSVTGAEQYF. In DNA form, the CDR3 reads TGTGCCAGCAGCGTTACAGGGGCCGAGCAGTACTTC.

The CDR3 DNA sequence: TGTGCCAGCAGCGCACGGACAGGGTCTCAGGTTGCGCAGTTCTTC. This codes for CASSARTGSQVAQFF. The chain couples TRBV9 to TRBJ2-1, with 8 nucleotides matching TRBD1. In germline, CDR1 is SGDLS, CDR2 YYNGEE. The CDR3 consists of 15 residues. V lost 3 bases, J lost 12 bases, and 14 bases stayed unmatched. The full variable domain, with the rest looked up from reference TRBV9 and TRBJ2-1, is DSGVTQTPKHLITATGQRVTLRCSPRSGDLSVYWYQQSLDQGLQFLIQYYNGEERAKGNILERFSAQQFPDLHSELNLSSLELGDSALYFCASSARTGSQVAQFFGPGTRLTVL.

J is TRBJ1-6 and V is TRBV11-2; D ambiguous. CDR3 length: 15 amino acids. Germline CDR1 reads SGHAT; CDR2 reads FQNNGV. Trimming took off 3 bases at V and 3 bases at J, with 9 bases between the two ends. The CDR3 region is CASSFASNYNSPLHF. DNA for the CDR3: TGTGCCAGCAGCTTTGCCAGTAACTATAATTCACCCCTCCACTTT.

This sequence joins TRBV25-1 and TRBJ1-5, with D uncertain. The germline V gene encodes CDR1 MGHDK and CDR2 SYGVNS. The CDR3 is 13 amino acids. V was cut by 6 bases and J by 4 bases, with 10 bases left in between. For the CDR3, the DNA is TGTGCCAGCAGAGGAGGGTGGAATCAGCCCCAGCATTTT. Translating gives CASRGGWNQPQHF.

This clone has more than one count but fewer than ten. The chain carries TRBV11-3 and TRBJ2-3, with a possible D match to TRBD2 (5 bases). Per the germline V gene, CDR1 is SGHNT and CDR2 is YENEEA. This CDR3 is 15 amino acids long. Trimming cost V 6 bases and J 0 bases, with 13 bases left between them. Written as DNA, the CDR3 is TGTGCCAGCAGTCTAAGAGGGCGGAGCACAGATACGCAGTATTTT. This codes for CASSLRGRSTDTQYF. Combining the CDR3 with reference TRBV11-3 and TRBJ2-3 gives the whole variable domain EAGVVQSPRYKIIEKKQPVAFWCNPISGHNTLYWYLQNLGQGPELLIRYENEEAVDDSQLPKDRFSAERLKGVDSTLKIQPAELGDSAVYLCASSLRGRSTDTQYFGPGTRLTVL.

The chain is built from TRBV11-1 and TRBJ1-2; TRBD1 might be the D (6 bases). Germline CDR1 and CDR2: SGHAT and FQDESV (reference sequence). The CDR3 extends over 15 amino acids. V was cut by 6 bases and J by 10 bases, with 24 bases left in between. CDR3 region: CASSFIPGGAEDYTF. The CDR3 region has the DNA TGTGCCAGCAGTTTCATCCCCGGGGGGGCCGAGGACTACACCTTC.

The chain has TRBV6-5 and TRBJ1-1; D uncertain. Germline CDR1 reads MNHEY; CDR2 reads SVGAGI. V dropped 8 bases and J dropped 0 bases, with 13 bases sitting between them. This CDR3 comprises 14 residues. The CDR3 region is CASVNPGVNTEAFF. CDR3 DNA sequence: TGTGCCAGCGTTAACCCCGGGGTGAACACTGAAGCTTTCTTT.

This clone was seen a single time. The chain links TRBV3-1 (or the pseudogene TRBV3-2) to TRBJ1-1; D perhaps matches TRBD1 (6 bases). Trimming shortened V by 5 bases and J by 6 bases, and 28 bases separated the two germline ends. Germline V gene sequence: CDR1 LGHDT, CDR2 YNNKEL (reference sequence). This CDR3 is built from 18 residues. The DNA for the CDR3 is TGTGCCAGCAGCTCACAGGTGACCAGGGACAATTCCGGGGCTGAAGCTTTCTTT. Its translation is CASSSQVTRDNSGAEAFF.

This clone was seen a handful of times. CDR3 nucleotide sequence: TGCGCCAGCAGCCAGGGGGGACGCGACGTCCCACCCCCGTATAATACGCAGTATTTT. This sequence encodes CASSQGGRDVPPPYNTQYF. This chain links TRBV4-1 with TRBJ2-3; weak D call: TRBD2 (6 bases). Germline loops: CDR1 MGHRA, CDR2 YSYEKL. Deletions cut 3 bases from V and 7 bases from J, with 29 bases between. There are 19 residues in the CDR3.

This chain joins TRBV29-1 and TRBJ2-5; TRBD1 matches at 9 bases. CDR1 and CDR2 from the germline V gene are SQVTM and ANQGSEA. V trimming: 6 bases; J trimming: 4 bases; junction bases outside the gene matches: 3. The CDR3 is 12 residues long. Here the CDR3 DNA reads TGCAGCGTAACAGGGGGCGTAGAGACCCAGTACTTC. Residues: CSVTGGVETQYF.

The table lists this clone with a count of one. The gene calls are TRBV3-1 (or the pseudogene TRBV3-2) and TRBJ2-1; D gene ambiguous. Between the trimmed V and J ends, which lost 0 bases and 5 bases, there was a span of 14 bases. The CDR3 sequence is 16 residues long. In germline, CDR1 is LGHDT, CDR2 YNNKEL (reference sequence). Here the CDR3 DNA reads TGTGCCAGCAGCCAAGATTCTTGGCCTGCCCACAATGAGCAGTTCTTC. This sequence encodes CASSQDSWPAHNEQFF.

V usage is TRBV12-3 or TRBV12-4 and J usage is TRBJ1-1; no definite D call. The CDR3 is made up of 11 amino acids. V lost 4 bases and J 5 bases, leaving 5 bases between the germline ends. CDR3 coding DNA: TGTGCCAGCAGTTATCAGACTGAAGCTTTCTTT. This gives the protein CASSYQTEAFF.

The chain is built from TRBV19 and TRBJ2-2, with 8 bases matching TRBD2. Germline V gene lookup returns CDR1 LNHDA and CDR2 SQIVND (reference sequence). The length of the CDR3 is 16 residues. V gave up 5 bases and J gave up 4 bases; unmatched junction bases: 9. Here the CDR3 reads CASSAPSGWSTGELFF. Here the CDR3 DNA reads TGTGCCAGTAGTGCCCCTAGCGGGTGGAGCACCGGGGAGCTGTTTTTT. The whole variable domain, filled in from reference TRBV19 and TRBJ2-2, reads DGGITQSPKYLFRKEGQNVTLSCEQNLNHDAMYWYRQDPGQGLRLIYYSQIVNDFQKGDIAEGYSVSREKKESFPLTVTSAQKNPTAFYLCASSAPSGWSTGELFFGEGSRLTVL.

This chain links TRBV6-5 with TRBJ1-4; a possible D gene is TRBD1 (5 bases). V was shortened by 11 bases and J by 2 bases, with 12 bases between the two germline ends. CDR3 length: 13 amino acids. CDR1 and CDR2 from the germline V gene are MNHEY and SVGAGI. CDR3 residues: CALGGTTNEKLFF. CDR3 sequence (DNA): TGTGCCCTGGGGGGGACGACTAATGAAAAACTGTTTTTT.